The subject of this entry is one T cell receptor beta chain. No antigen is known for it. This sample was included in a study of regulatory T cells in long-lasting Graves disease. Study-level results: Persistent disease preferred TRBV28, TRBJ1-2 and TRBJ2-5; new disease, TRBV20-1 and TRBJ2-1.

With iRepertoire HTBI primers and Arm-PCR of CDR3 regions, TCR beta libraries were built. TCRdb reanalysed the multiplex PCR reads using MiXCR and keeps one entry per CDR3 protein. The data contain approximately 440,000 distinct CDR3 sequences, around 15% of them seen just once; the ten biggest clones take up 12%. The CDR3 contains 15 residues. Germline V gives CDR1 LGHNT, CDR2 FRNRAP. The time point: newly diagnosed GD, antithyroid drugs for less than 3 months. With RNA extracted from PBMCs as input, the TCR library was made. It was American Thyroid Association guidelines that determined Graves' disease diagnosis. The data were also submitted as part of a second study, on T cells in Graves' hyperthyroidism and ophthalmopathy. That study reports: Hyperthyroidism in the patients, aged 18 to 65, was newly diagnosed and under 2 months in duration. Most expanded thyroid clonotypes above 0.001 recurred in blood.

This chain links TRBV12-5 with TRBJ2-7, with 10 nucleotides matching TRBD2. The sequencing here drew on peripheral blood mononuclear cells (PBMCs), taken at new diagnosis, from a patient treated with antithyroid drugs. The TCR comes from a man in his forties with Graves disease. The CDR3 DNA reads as TGTGCCAGCAGAATGACTAGCGGGCCCACCTACGAGCAGTACTTC. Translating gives CASRMTSGPTYEQYF.